The source of this T cell receptor beta chain is a study of blood T cell repertoires in COVID-19. Study at large: Material from acute and convalescent COVID-19 was sourced from the United States, Italy and Spain. PBMCs, B-cell-depleted T cells, or T cells were the source of the cDNA or gDNA that made up the material.

Trimming cost V 3 bases and J 4 bases; bases outside gene matches: 5. The germline CDR1 and CDR2 sequences are MDHEN and SYDVKM. This CDR3 is built from 15 residues. Per the original methods: Scientists estimated how many nucleated cells there were by amplifying reference gene primers. Method: immunoSEQ multiplex PCR; TCRdb's copy keeps in-frame clones and lacks some. V and J calls and clone size are those listed in that table; D and trimming were worked out from the DNA. Of more than 95,000 clones listed, roughly nine tenths are singletons. Sequences were obtained from peripheral blood. The chain links TRBV28 to TRBJ1-3; TRBD1 matches 8 bases. The TCR originated in a human donor in a cohort sampled during active COVID-19. CDR3 in amino acids: CASSLLTGVGNTIYF. Here the CDR3 DNA reads TGTGCCAGCAGTTTGTTGACAGGGGTAGGAAACACCATATATTTT.